This is a list of T cell receptor beta chains from one sample in a study of cytomegalovirus exposure and HLA in healthy donors. Assay: immunoSEQ multiplex PCR; the TCRdb copy retains only in-frame clones and omits some. Here the sample table reports 60,000 to 80,000 clones. The sequenced material came from PBMCs. The receptors shown here come from a boy aged 5-17 years in good health and CMV-seronegative. The CDR3 runs from the conserved cysteine through the conserved F or W. A D gene is named only where the DNA matches it firmly. Clone size is not always given. Where it is, it says once, few, many or a class for expanded clones.

TRBJ1-2,TRBV15,13,TRBD1,medium-sized,CATTLDRVDGYTF,TGTGCCACCACCTTGGACAGGGTGGATGGCTACACCTTC
TRBJ1-5,TRBV19,14,NA,NA,CASSIRGGNQPQHF,TGTGCCAGTAGTATAAGGGGTGGGAATCAGCCCCAGCATTTT
TRBJ1-2,TRBV9,12,NA,NA,CASSAPDYGYTF,TGTGCCAGCAGCGCCCCGGACTATGGCTACACCTTC
TRBJ2-7,TRBV4-3,18,NA,NA,CASSQDRLTRVSTYEQYF,TGCGCCAGCAGCCAAGATCGGCTTACCAGGGTTTCGACCTACGAGCAGTACTTC
TRBJ1-6,TRBV4-3,14,NA,NA,CASSQARGNSPLHF,TGCGCCAGCAGCCAAGCTAGGGGAAACTCACCCCTCCACTTT
TRBJ1-4,TRBV4-1,15,NA,NA,CASSQWGQTNEKLFF,TGCGCCAGCAGCCAATGGGGGCAAACTAATGAAAAACTGTTTTTT
TRBJ1-2,TRBV2,12,NA,NA,CASRRQIYGYTF,TGTGCCAGCAGAAGACAGATCTATGGCTACACCTTC
TRBJ1-1,TRBV4-2,15,TRBD1,NA,CASSLTGQANTEAFF,TGTGCCAGCAGCCTAACGGGACAGGCTAACACTGAAGCTTTCTTT
TRBJ2-7,TRBV14,14,TRBD2,NA,CASSRSGSSYEQYF,TGTGCCAGCAGCCGTAGCGGGAGCTCCTACGAGCAGTACTTC
TRBJ1-1,TRBV5-6,14,NA,NA,CASRVAGRYTEAFF,TGTGCCAGCCGTGTGGCGGGACGATACACTGAAGCTTTCTTT
TRBJ1-5,TRBV7-6,16,NA,NA,CASTQRNSKYNQPQHF,TGTGCCAGCACCCAGAGGAATTCGAAATATAATCAGCCCCAGCATTTT
TRBJ1-3,TRBV5-1,15,TRBD1,NA,CASSPTGDSGNTIYF,TGCGCCAGCAGTCCCACAGGGGACTCTGGAAACACCATATATTTT
TRBJ2-3,TRBV18,15,NA,NA,CASSPPSPNVDTQYF,TGTGCCAGCTCACCACCCAGTCCGAACGTGGATACGCAGTATTTT
TRBJ2-7,TRBV11-2,14,TRBD1,NA,CASSSRDRTYEQYF,TGTGCCAGCAGCTCTCGGGACAGAACCTACGAGCAGTACTTC
TRBJ2-7,TRBV6-6,16,NA,NA,CASSLPPGGSSYEQYF,TGTGCCAGCAGTTTACCCCCAGGGGGGAGCTCCTACGAGCAGTACTTC
TRBJ2-2,TRBV6-9,17,NA,NA,CASSSSEERTYTGELFF,NA
TRBJ2-2,TRBV11-1,13,NA,NA,CASSLGSAGELFF,TGTGCCAGCAGCTTAGGCTCAGCCGGGGAGCTGTTTTTT
TRBJ2-7,TRBV9,14,NA,NA,CASSNPSSPGEQYF,TGTGCCAGCAGCAACCCCAGTTCCCCGGGCGAGCAGTACTTC
TRBJ1-6,TRBV25-1,12,TRBD1,NA,CASRQGASPLHF,TGTGCCAGCCGACAGGGGGCTTCACCCCTCCACTTT
TRBJ2-7,TRBV5-6,16,NA,NA,CASSQQGFPLAYEQYF,TGTGCCAGCAGTCAACAGGGCTTTCCGCTTGCCTACGAGCAGTACTTC
TRBJ2-3,TRBV29-1,16,TRBD2,NA,CSVERRREGPTDTQYF,TGCAGCGTTGAACGGCGGCGGGAGGGACCCACAGATACGCAGTATTTT
TRBJ1-1,TRBV9,14,TRBD1,NA,CASSIGTGTTEAFF,TGTGCCAGCAGCATAGGGACAGGGACAACTGAAGCTTTCTTT
TRBJ1-6,TRBV30,16,TRBD1,NA,CAWNYRGLAYNSHLHF,TGTGCCTGGAACTACAGGGGGCTAGCATATAATTCACACCTCCACTTT
TRBJ2-2,TRBV5-1,14,NA,NA,CASSLAGGTGELFF,TGCGCCAGCAGCTTGGCAGGTGGCACCGGGGAGCTGTTTTTT
TRBJ2-6,TRBV4-3,16,NA,NA,CASSQDSSSGANVLTF,TGCGCCAGCAGCCAAGATAGTAGCTCTGGGGCCAACGTCCTGACTTTC
TRBJ1-1,TRBV19,13,NA,NA,CATTPGVNTEAFF,TGTGCCACCACGCCGGGGGTGAACACTGAAGCTTTCTTT
TRBJ1-1,TRBV7-3,15,NA,NA,CASSWLQIKNTEAFF,TGTGCCAGCAGCTGGTTACAGATAAAGAACACTGAAGCTTTCTTT
TRBJ2-2,TRBV20-1,11,NA,NA,CSARRTGELFF,TGCAGTGCTAGACGTACCGGGGAGCTGTTTTTT
TRBJ2-7,TRBV29-1,11,TRBD2,NA,CSGGTSYEQYF,TGCAGCGGTGGGACTAGCTACGAGCAGTACTTC
TRBJ1-4,TRBV5-6,17,NA,NA,CASSQHGSNWANEKLFF,TGTGCCAGCAGCCAACACGGGTCCAATTGGGCTAATGAAAAACTGTTTTTT
TRBJ2-7,TRBV7-9,14,TRBD1,NA,CASSRDRKAYEQYF,TGTGCCAGCAGCCGGGACAGAAAAGCCTACGAGCAGTACTTC
TRBJ1-3,TRBV30,15,NA,NA,CAWSMTGNSGNTIYF,TGTGCCTGGAGTATGACTGGCAACTCTGGAAACACCATATATTTT
TRBJ2-7,TRBV19,16,TRBD1,NA,CASSRRPQDRVYEQYF,TGTGCCAGTAGTCGACGACCCCAGGACAGGGTCTACGAGCAGTACTTC
TRBJ2-1,TRBV5-6,15,NA,NA,CASSLGVGSDNEQFF,TGTGCCAGCAGCTTGGGGGTCGGGTCCGACAATGAGCAGTTCTTC
TRBJ2-5,TRBV5-1,13,NA,NA,CASTLDTQETQYF,TGCGCCAGCACCCTGGACACACAAGAGACCCAGTACTTC
TRBJ2-5,TRBV30,12,NA,NA,CAWSGNQETQYF,TGTGCCTGGAGCGGGAACCAAGAGACCCAGTACTTC
TRBJ1-1,TRBV6-5,14,NA,NA,CASSYSGGRAEAFF,TGTGCCAGCAGTTACTCGGGGGGGCGAGCTGAAGCTTTCTTT
TRBJ2-7,TRBV27,14,TRBD2,NA,CASSLSTSAYEQYF,TGTGCCAGCAGTTTATCAACTAGCGCCTACGAGCAGTACTTC
TRBJ2-1,TRBV27,13,NA,NA,CASSQTIYNEQFF,TGTGCCAGCAGCCAGACTATTTACAATGAGCAGTTCTTC
TRBJ1-2,TRBV14,16,TRBD1,NA,CASSQAPGTDIYGYTF,TGTGCCAGCAGCCAAGCTCCGGGGACAGATATTTATGGCTACACCTTC
TRBJ2-3,TRBV9,15,TRBD2,NA,CASSVAGRGTDTQYF,TGTGCCAGCAGCGTAGCTGGGCGGGGGACAGATACGCAGTATTTT
TRBJ1-2,TRBV7-8,14,NA,NA,CASREQGQVGGYTF,TGTGCCAGCAGGGAACAGGGCCAGGTCGGTGGCTACACCTTC
TRBJ1-1,TRBV5-5,16,TRBD1,NA,CASSTPGQGDDTEAFF,TGTGCCAGCAGCACTCCGGGACAGGGAGACGACACTGAAGCTTTCTTT
TRBJ2-1,TRBV5-1,15,TRBD1,NA,CASSSDRGVYNEQFF,TGCGCCAGCAGCTCAGACAGGGGAGTCTACAATGAGCAGTTCTTC
TRBJ1-1,TRBV19,15,NA,NA,CASRETASMNTEAFF,TGTGCCAGTAGGGAGACAGCAAGCATGAACACTGAAGCTTTCTTT
TRBJ1-1,TRBV29-1,13,NA,NA,CSVAGQTYTEAFF,TGCAGCGTTGCCGGACAAACGTACACTGAAGCTTTCTTT
TRBJ2-5,TRBV5-6,16,TRBD2,NA,CASSRRLAGVWETQYF,TGTGCCAGCAGCCGGAGACTAGCGGGAGTTTGGGAGACCCAGTACTTC
TRBJ2-3,TRBV2,14,TRBD2,NA,CATQLAGMADTQYF,TGTGCCACACAACTAGCGGGAATGGCAGATACGCAGTATTTT
TRBJ1-6,TRBV5-1,17,NA,NA,CASSRRPSGGLNSPLHF,TGCGCCAGCAGCAGGCGGCCATCGGGAGGGCTTAATTCACCCCTCCACTTT
TRBJ2-1,TRBV6-5,15,NA,NA,CATLPGLASYNEQFF,TGTGCCACCCTACCTGGGCTAGCCTCCTACAATGAGCAGTTCTTC
TRBJ2-7,TRBV19,15,TRBD1,NA,CASKNGGTGGIEQYF,TGTGCCAGTAAAAATGGAGGGACAGGGGGCATCGAGCAGTACTTC
TRBJ2-5,TRBV12-5,12,NA,NA,CASGSSLETQYF,TGTGCTAGTGGTTCCTCGTTGGAGACCCAGTACTTC
TRBJ2-5,TRBV5-6,15,NA,NA,CASSLATRGQETQYF,TGTGCCAGCAGCTTGGCCACCAGGGGACAAGAGACCCAGTACTTC